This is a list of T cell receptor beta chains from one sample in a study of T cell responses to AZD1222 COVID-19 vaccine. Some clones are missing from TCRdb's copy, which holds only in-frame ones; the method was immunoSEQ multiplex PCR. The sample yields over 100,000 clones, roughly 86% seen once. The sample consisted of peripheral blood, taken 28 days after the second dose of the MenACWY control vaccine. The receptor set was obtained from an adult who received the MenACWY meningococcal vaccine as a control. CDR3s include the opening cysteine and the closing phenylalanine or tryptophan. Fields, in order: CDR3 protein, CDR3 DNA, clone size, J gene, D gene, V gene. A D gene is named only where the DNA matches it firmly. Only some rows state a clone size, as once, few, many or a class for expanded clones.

cdr3_aa: CASSPSTGTDTQYF
cdr3_nt: TGTGCCAGCAGCCCGTCGACGGGCACAGATACGCAGTATTTT
clone_size: .
j_call: TRBJ2-3
d_call: .
v_call: TRBV5-4

cdr3_aa: CASSKARDFRYEQYF
cdr3_nt: TGTGCCAGCAGCAAAGCCCGGGACTTCAGATACGAGCAGTACTTC
clone_size: .
j_call: TRBJ2-7
d_call: .
v_call: TRBV21-1

cdr3_aa: CASSPANEGQQHF
cdr3_nt: TGTGCCAGCTCACCCGCAAACGAGGGACAGCAGCATTTT
clone_size: .
j_call: TRBJ1-5
d_call: TRBD1
v_call: TRBV18

cdr3_aa: CASSGELDGSGRGYTF
cdr3_nt: TGTGCCAGCAGCGGCGAATTGGACGGATCCGGGCGGGGCTACACCTTC
clone_size: .
j_call: TRBJ1-2
d_call: .
v_call: TRBV5-4

cdr3_aa: CASSPPGGSVTYGYTF
cdr3_nt: TGTGCCAGCTCACCACCCGGAGGAAGCGTTACCTATGGCTACACCTTC
clone_size: .
j_call: TRBJ1-2
d_call: .
v_call: TRBV18

cdr3_aa: CASSQESGTGGLYGYTF
cdr3_nt: TGTGCCAGCAGCCAAGAATCGGGGACAGGGGGACTATATGGCTACACCTTC
clone_size: .
j_call: TRBJ1-2
d_call: TRBD1
v_call: TRBV14

cdr3_aa: CASSSPGTGFYEQYF
cdr3_nt: TGTGCCAGCAGCTCCCCCGGGACAGGGTTCTACGAGCAGTACTTC
clone_size: .
j_call: TRBJ2-7
d_call: TRBD1
v_call: TRBV5-6

cdr3_aa: CASSPWGSRIYEQYF
cdr3_nt: TGTGCCAGCAGCCCCTGGGGTTCCCGGATCTACGAGCAGTACTTC
clone_size: .
j_call: TRBJ2-7
d_call: .
v_call: TRBV14

cdr3_aa: CASSQVWGASYEQYF
cdr3_nt: TGCGCCAGCAGCCAAGTTTGGGGCGCCTCCTACGAGCAGTACTTC
clone_size: few
j_call: TRBJ2-7
d_call: .
v_call: TRBV4-3

cdr3_aa: CASRRGPWSNEQFF
cdr3_nt: TGCGCCAGCAGAAGGGGCCCTTGGTCCAATGAGCAGTTCTTC
clone_size: .
j_call: TRBJ2-1
d_call: .
v_call: TRBV5-1

cdr3_aa: CASWTGVSTDTQYF
cdr3_nt: TGTGCCAGTTGGACAGGGGTTAGCACAGATACGCAGTATTTT
clone_size: .
j_call: TRBJ2-3
d_call: TRBD1
v_call: TRBV7-9

cdr3_aa: CASSQDRGDEKLFF
cdr3_nt: TGCGCCAGCAGCCAAGACAGGGGGGATGAAAAACTGTTTTTT
clone_size: .
j_call: TRBJ1-4
d_call: TRBD1
v_call: TRBV4-3

cdr3_aa: CASSGAAGTGVEGYTF
cdr3_nt: TGCGCCAGCAGCGGTGCGGCAGGGACAGGGGTTGAGGGCTACACCTTC
clone_size: .
j_call: TRBJ1-2
d_call: TRBD1
v_call: TRBV5-1

cdr3_aa: CAWSRQPGATNEKLFF
cdr3_nt: TGTGCCTGGAGTCGACAACCAGGGGCAACTAATGAAAAACTGTTTTTT
clone_size: .
j_call: TRBJ1-4
d_call: .
v_call: TRBV30

cdr3_aa: CASSPTPRAGRAAFF
cdr3_nt: TGTGCCAGCAGCCCCACTCCGAGAGCTGGCCGGGCCGCTTTCTTT
clone_size: .
j_call: TRBJ1-1
d_call: .
v_call: TRBV5-5

cdr3_aa: CASSPLPTGGNGYTF
cdr3_nt: TGTGCCAGCAGTCCCCTCCCGACAGGGGGGAATGGCTACACCTTC
clone_size: .
j_call: TRBJ1-2
d_call: TRBD1
v_call: TRBV28

cdr3_aa: CASSLTQGQSSGNTIYF
cdr3_nt: TGTGCCAGCAGCCTCACCCAGGGACAGAGCTCTGGAAACACCATATATTTT
clone_size: .
j_call: TRBJ1-3
d_call: TRBD1
v_call: TRBV7-8

cdr3_aa: CATARDWPNTGELFF
cdr3_nt: TGTGCCACTGCGCGCGACTGGCCGAACACCGGGGAGCTGTTTTTT
clone_size: .
j_call: TRBJ2-2
d_call: .
v_call: TRBV24-1

cdr3_aa: CAIKLAGADNEQFF
cdr3_nt: TGTGCCATCAAACTAGCGGGGGCCGACAATGAGCAGTTCTTC
clone_size: .
j_call: TRBJ2-1
d_call: TRBD2
v_call: TRBV6-6

cdr3_aa: CASSLGDRYAADTQYF
cdr3_nt: TGCGCCAGCAGCTTGGGGGACAGGTATGCGGCGGATACGCAGTATTTT
clone_size: .
j_call: TRBJ2-3
d_call: TRBD1
v_call: TRBV5-1

cdr3_aa: CASSVGGGLETQYF
cdr3_nt: TGTGCCAGCAGCGTAGGTGGAGGGCTAGAGACCCAGTACTTC
clone_size: .
j_call: TRBJ2-5
d_call: .
v_call: TRBV9

cdr3_aa: CASSPTSGQLAHSGWELFF
cdr3_nt: TGTGCCAGCTCACCAACGTCGGGACAGCTTGCCCATAGTGGCTGGGAGCTGTTTTTT
clone_size: .
j_call: TRBJ2-2
d_call: TRBD1
v_call: TRBV18

cdr3_aa: CASTRSSTENTEAFF
cdr3_nt: TGTGCCAGCACTCGGAGTTCGACAGAAAACACTGAAGCTTTCTTT
clone_size: .
j_call: TRBJ1-1
d_call: .
v_call: TRBV2

cdr3_aa: CASSSGTGALANYGYTF
cdr3_nt: TGTGCCAGCAGCTCCGGGACAGGGGCGCTAGCTAACTATGGCTACACCTTC
clone_size: .
j_call: TRBJ1-2
d_call: TRBD1
v_call: TRBV6-2/TRBV6-3

cdr3_aa: CASSPDRLAKNIQYF
cdr3_nt: TGTGCCAGCAGCCCCGACAGGCTAGCCAAAAACATTCAGTACTTC
clone_size: .
j_call: TRBJ2-4
d_call: .
v_call: TRBV7-9

cdr3_aa: CASSGTSGGAFAGELFF
cdr3_nt: TGCGCCAGCAGCGGGACTAGCGGGGGGGCCTTCGCCGGGGAGCTGTTTTTT
clone_size: once
j_call: TRBJ2-2
d_call: TRBD2
v_call: TRBV5-1

cdr3_aa: CASSDGQGWAGELFF
cdr3_nt: TGTGCCAGCAGTGACGGACAGGGGTGGGCCGGGGAGCTGTTTTTT
clone_size: .
j_call: TRBJ2-2
d_call: TRBD1
v_call: TRBV6-2/TRBV6-3

cdr3_aa: CATRDTGSRAEAFF
cdr3_nt: TGTGCCACCAGAGACACAGGCTCTCGTGCTGAAGCTTTCTTT
clone_size: .
j_call: TRBJ1-1
d_call: .
v_call: TRBV28

cdr3_aa: CATSRERGPTDTQYF
cdr3_nt: TGTGCCACCAGCAGAGAACGGGGCCCCACAGATACGCAGTATTTT
clone_size: .
j_call: TRBJ2-3
d_call: .
v_call: TRBV15

cdr3_aa: CASSPSGVQETQYF
cdr3_nt: TGTGCCAGCTCACCTTCGGGGGTCCAAGAGACCCAGTACTTC
clone_size: once
j_call: TRBJ2-5
d_call: .
v_call: TRBV18

cdr3_aa: CASSQDHSGADGYTF
cdr3_nt: TGTGCCAGCAGCCAAGACCATTCAGGGGCGGATGGCTACACCTTC
clone_size: .
j_call: TRBJ1-2
d_call: .
v_call: TRBV4-2

cdr3_aa: CASRTGFDSSLHF
cdr3_nt: TGTGCCAGCCGGACAGGGTTTGATAGTTCCCTCCACTTT
clone_size: .
j_call: TRBJ1-6
d_call: TRBD1
v_call: TRBV19

cdr3_aa: CASSRTSNEQYF
cdr3_nt: TGTGCCAGCAGCCGGACTTCCAACGAGCAGTACTTC
clone_size: .
j_call: TRBJ2-7
d_call: .
v_call: TRBV3-1/TRBV3-2

cdr3_aa: CASSESRRFGWQFF
cdr3_nt: TGTGCCAGCAGTGAAAGCCGTAGATTTGGTTGGCAGTTCTTC
clone_size: .
j_call: TRBJ2-1
d_call: .
v_call: TRBV25-1

cdr3_aa: CASSVGQGLYNEQFF
cdr3_nt: TGTGCCAGCAGTGTTGGCCAGGGCCTATACAATGAGCAGTTCTTC
clone_size: few
j_call: TRBJ2-1
d_call: .
v_call: TRBV2

cdr3_aa: CASSVFRSADSYNEQFF
cdr3_nt: TGTGCCAGCAGTGTCTTCCGTTCGGCGGACTCCTACAATGAGCAGTTCTTC
clone_size: once
j_call: TRBJ2-1
d_call: .
v_call: TRBV6-1

cdr3_aa: CASKSGGPGNTIYF
cdr3_nt: TGTGCCAGCAAATCGGGAGGGCCTGGAAACACCATATATTTT
clone_size: .
j_call: TRBJ1-3
d_call: .
v_call: TRBV28

cdr3_aa: CASSLGQGATGELFF
cdr3_nt: TGCGCCAGCAGCTTGGGACAGGGGGCGACCGGGGAGCTGTTTTTT
clone_size: .
j_call: TRBJ2-2
d_call: TRBD1
v_call: TRBV5-1

cdr3_aa: CASREGGTYEQYF
cdr3_nt: TGTGCCAGCAGGGAGGGGGGTACCTACGAGCAGTACTTC
clone_size: once
j_call: TRBJ2-7
d_call: .
v_call: TRBV2

cdr3_aa: CASSSGQGDGANVLTF
cdr3_nt: TGCGCCAGCAGCTCCGGACAGGGAGATGGGGCCAACGTCCTGACTTTC
clone_size: .
j_call: TRBJ2-6
d_call: TRBD1
v_call: TRBV5-1

cdr3_aa: CASSPNTAATNEKLFF
cdr3_nt: TGTGCCAGCTCACCAAACACAGCCGCAACTAATGAAAAACTGTTTTTT
clone_size: .
j_call: TRBJ1-4
d_call: .
v_call: TRBV18

cdr3_aa: CASSSTSLGRADTQYF
cdr3_nt: TGTGCCAGTAGCTCCACTAGCCTAGGTCGAGCAGATACGCAGTATTTT
clone_size: .
j_call: TRBJ2-3
d_call: .
v_call: TRBV19

cdr3_aa: CASSPVVGYEEQYF
cdr3_nt: TGTGCCAGCAGCCCCGTGGTAGGCTACGAAGAGCAGTACTTC
clone_size: .
j_call: TRBJ2-7
d_call: .
v_call: TRBV7-3

cdr3_aa: CASSEGSANTGELFF
cdr3_nt: TGCGCCAGCAGCGAGGGGTCCGCGAACACCGGGGAGCTGTTTTTT
clone_size: .
j_call: TRBJ2-2
d_call: .
v_call: TRBV5-1

cdr3_aa: CASSLNREQGGELFF
cdr3_nt: TGCGCCAGCAGCTTGAATAGGGAGCAAGGCGGGGAGCTGTTTTTT
clone_size: .
j_call: TRBJ2-2
d_call: .
v_call: TRBV5-1

cdr3_aa: CASSAPGGGGYNEQFF
cdr3_nt: TGTGCCAGCAGCGCCCCCGGGGGTGGGGGCTACAATGAGCAGTTCTTC
clone_size: .
j_call: TRBJ2-1
d_call: .
v_call: TRBV11-2

cdr3_aa: CASSPRGSETGELFF
cdr3_nt: TGTGCCAGCTCACCGAGGGGTAGCGAGACCGGGGAGCTGTTTTTT
clone_size: .
j_call: TRBJ2-2
d_call: .
v_call: TRBV18

cdr3_aa: CASSYVRLPDTQYF
cdr3_nt: TGTGCCAGCAGTTACGTCAGGCTCCCAGATACGCAGTATTTT
clone_size: .
j_call: TRBJ2-3
d_call: .
v_call: TRBV6-8

cdr3_aa: CSVSTWSGGFYEQYF
cdr3_nt: TGCAGCGTTTCAACGTGGTCGGGGGGCTTCTACGAGCAGTACTTC
clone_size: .
j_call: TRBJ2-7
d_call: .
v_call: TRBV29-1

cdr3_aa: CAIKPGTSTYEQYF
cdr3_nt: TGTGCCATCAAGCCAGGGACTTCTACCTACGAGCAGTACTTC
clone_size: .
j_call: TRBJ2-7
d_call: .
v_call: TRBV10-3

cdr3_aa: CASSLEGTGGSYEQYF
cdr3_nt: TGTGCCAGCAGCCTGGAGGGGACAGGGGGTTCCTACGAGCAGTACTTC
clone_size: .
j_call: TRBJ2-7
d_call: TRBD1
v_call: TRBV7-8

cdr3_aa: CASSPIEVWDIQYF
cdr3_nt: TGTGCCAGCAGTCCGATAGAAGTATGGGACATTCAGTACTTC
clone_size: .
j_call: TRBJ2-4
d_call: .
v_call: TRBV28

cdr3_aa: CATQGQSREKLFF
cdr3_nt: TGTGCCACCCAGGGACAGTCAAGGGAAAAACTGTTTTTT
clone_size: .
j_call: TRBJ1-4
d_call: TRBD1
v_call: TRBV24-1